The sequence of this T cell receptor (beta chain) was determined in a study of human versus mouse CDR3 diversity and MHC coevolution. Cells were CD45RO-negative CD62L-positive naive CD4 T cells sorted from PBMCs. Clones were sequenced by immunoSEQ multiplex PCR, and TCRdb holds only the in-frame ones, with some missing. Of about 60,000 clones detected, roughly 93% appear once; the ten largest clones hold approximately 17%. Germline CDR1 reads SGDLS; CDR2 reads YYNGEE. The V and J ends lost 4 bases and 5 bases, in that order; junction bases with no gene match: 17. This CDR3 is 18 amino acids long. The receptor's source is a person between 55 and 70 years old in good health. The sample was naive CD4+ T cells from blood. Subset specified: CD45RO-negative CD62L-positive naive CD4 T cells. This chain connects TRBV9 to TRBJ2-3, with 9 bases that match TRBD1. The CDR3 region is CASSPRTSTGGKGDTQYF. CDR3 sequence (DNA): TGTGCCAGCAGCCCACGTACCTCCACAGGGGGCAAGGGAGATACGCAGTATTTT. Full variable domain (outside the CDR3, taken from reference TRBV9 and TRBJ2-3): DSGVTQTPKHLITATGQRVTLRCSPRSGDLSVYWYQQSLDQGLQFLIQYYNGEERAKGNILERFSAQQFPDLHSELNLSSLELGDSALYFCASSPRTSTGGKGDTQYFGPGTRLTVL.